Listed below are T cell receptor beta chains from one sample, sequenced in a study of blood T cell repertoires in COVID-19. Sequenced by immunoSEQ multiplex PCR; TCRdb stores in-frame clones only, minus some. The sample has about 210,000 clones, around 88% seen once. The sample taken for sequencing was peripheral blood. These receptors were collected from a woman between 45 and 65 years old with acute or convalescent COVID-19. Both conserved end residues are part of each CDR3. The D gene is left open where the match is weak. For some rows the clone size is stated as once, few or many, or as a class when expanded; others skip it.

D gene	J gene	V gene	clone size	CDR3 DNA	CDR3 protein
NA	TRBJ2-7	TRBV21-1	many	TGTGCCAGCAGCAGCCAACTTAATGGGGACTTATCACCGGGGCAGTACTTC	CASSSQLNGDLSPGQYF
NA	TRBJ2-1	TRBV4-2	NA	TGTGCCAGCAGCCAACCCAATGGGGCTCGCCTCCTCGAAGGTGAGCAGTTCTTC	CASSQPNGARLLEGEQFF
NA	TRBJ2-2	TRBV6-1	NA	TGTGCCAGCAGTGAAGACAAAACCGGGGAGCTGTTTTTT	CASSEDKTGELFF
TRBD1	TRBJ2-7	TRBV28	NA	TGTGCCAGCAGTACCCGACAGGGGGGGATCTACGAGCAGTACTTC	CASSTRQGGIYEQYF
NA	TRBJ2-7	TRBV28	NA	TGTGCCAGCAGTTCATATACAGGATTGGGCTACGAGCAGTACTTC	CASSSYTGLGYEQYF
TRBD1	TRBJ1-5	TRBV19	NA	TGTGCCAGTAGTATCCGGACAGGGTCTAGCAATCAGCCCCAGCATTTT	CASSIRTGSSNQPQHF
TRBD1	TRBJ2-3	TRBV28	NA	TGTGCCAGCAGTTTACCCCGGGACAGATACACAGATACGCAGTATTTT	CASSLPRDRYTDTQYF
NA	TRBJ2-3	TRBV30	NA	TGTGCCTGGATTTCGCGGAGCAGCACAGATACGCAGTATTTT	CAWISRSSTDTQYF
NA	TRBJ2-1	TRBV24-1	NA	TGTGCCACCAGTGATTTGGGGGGCGTCGGCTACAATGAGCAGTTCTTC	CATSDLGGVGYNEQFF
NA	TRBJ1-2	TRBV5-4	NA	TGTGCCAGCAGTGGGAGGGGTGACTATGGCTACACCTTC	CASSGRGDYGYTF
TRBD1	TRBJ1-1	TRBV7-6	NA	TGTGCCAGCAGCTACAGGGGATTCGGGAACACTGAAGCTTTCTTT	CASSYRGFGNTEAFF
NA	TRBJ2-1	TRBV3-1/TRBV3-2	NA	TGTGCCAGCAGCCAAGCAGGGGTCGGTATAAATGAGCAGTTCTTC	CASSQAGVGINEQFF
TRBD2	TRBJ2-1	TRBV4-1	NA	TGCGCCAGCAGCCAAGAAGGCGCCTATCGACTAGCGGGAGTGGGTGAGCAGTTCTTC	CASSQEGAYRLAGVGEQFF
NA	TRBJ1-1	TRBV27	NA	TGTGCCAGCAGTTTATCTAGAGTAAACACTGAAGCTTTCTTT	CASSLSRVNTEAFF
NA	TRBJ2-7	TRBV28	few	TGTGCCAGCAGTCTGGACAGTATCTCCTACGAGCAGTACTTC	CASSLDSISYEQYF
TRBD1	TRBJ1-2	TRBV11-1	NA	TGTGCCAGCAGCTTGGACAGGGGCGTTGATGGCTACACCTTC	CASSLDRGVDGYTF
NA	TRBJ2-1	TRBV29-1	NA	TGCAGCGTTGAAGGGGACTCCTGGGTTGAGCAGTTCTTC	CSVEGDSWVEQFF
NA	TRBJ1-4	TRBV28	NA	TGTGCCAGCAGCGATGGGGGCCAAGATGAAAAACTGTTTTTT	CASSDGGQDEKLFF
TRBD1	TRBJ2-7	TRBV7-9	NA	TGTGCCAGCAGCTTAGGGACAGGGAGAGGCGTCTACGAGCAGTACTTC	CASSLGTGRGVYEQYF
NA	TRBJ2-2	TRBV12-3/TRBV12-4	NA	TGTGCCAGCACGAGGGAGAACACCGGGGAGCTGTTTTTT	CASTRENTGELFF
NA	TRBJ1-1	TRBV19	NA	TGTGCCAGTAGTATGCGGGGGCTGAACACTGAAGCTTTCTTT	CASSMRGLNTEAFF
NA	TRBJ2-7	TRBV3-1/TRBV3-2	NA	TGTGCCAGCAGCCTCGGGAGTTCCTACGAGCAGTACTTC	CASSLGSSYEQYF
TRBD1	TRBJ2-2	TRBV11-2	few	TGTGCCAGCAGCCCCTGGACAGGGTCCCTGTTTTTT	CASSPWTGSLFF
TRBD1	TRBJ2-5	TRBV7-6	NA	TGTGCCAGCAGCTTAGGGGGGCGGACAGGGAGATCACAAGAGACCCAGTACTTC	CASSLGGRTGRSQETQYF
TRBD1	TRBJ1-2	TRBV6-5	NA	TGTGCCAGCAGTCCCACAGGGGGGGGCGATGGCTACACCTTC	CASSPTGGGDGYTF
TRBD2	TRBJ2-1	TRBV24-1	NA	TGTGCCATCCAGAGCGGGAGAGAGTTCGATGAGCAGTTCTTC	CAIQSGREFDEQFF
TRBD1	TRBJ1-1	TRBV2	NA	TGTGCCAGCAGGGAGAGGACAGGGCCCGGGACTGAAGCTTTCTTT	CASRERTGPGTEAFF